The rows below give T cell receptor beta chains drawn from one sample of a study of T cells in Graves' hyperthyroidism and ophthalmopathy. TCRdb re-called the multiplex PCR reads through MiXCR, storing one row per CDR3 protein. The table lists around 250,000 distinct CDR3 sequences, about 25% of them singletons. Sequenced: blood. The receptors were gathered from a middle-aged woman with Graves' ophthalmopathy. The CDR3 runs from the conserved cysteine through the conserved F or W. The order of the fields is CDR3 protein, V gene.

CDR3aa: CASRGSGNSGEQYF
v_gene: TRBV7-2

CDR3aa: CASSLRPRRVTEAFF
v_gene: TRBV5-1

CDR3aa: CASSPGIISYEQYF
v_gene: TRBV5-1

CDR3aa: CASSQAFMDRGGQETQYF
v_gene: TRBV14

CDR3aa: CASSRSSRRATNTEAFF
v_gene: TRBV6-2/TRBV6-3

CDR3aa: CASRRRGEDTEAFF
v_gene: TRBV10-2

CDR3aa: CASSYRVSGENQPQHF
v_gene: TRBV28

CDR3aa: CASTWGGRQPQHF
v_gene: TRBV28

CDR3aa: CASTRRLGLAGETQYF
v_gene: TRBV6-1

CDR3aa: CASSPSSGDRNTEAFF
v_gene: TRBV28

CDR3aa: CASSTLGTGLYEQYF
v_gene: TRBV7-9

CDR3aa: CASSPTMIPGGETQYF
v_gene: TRBV28

CDR3aa: CASSSEGTPSYEQYF
v_gene: TRBV7-9

CDR3aa: CASSTGLAEQYF
v_gene: TRBV19

CDR3aa: CASRSGTGKETQYF
v_gene: TRBV7-9

CDR3aa: CASSLRRGGFPPETQYF
v_gene: TRBV4-1

CDR3aa: CASSFSGRGNQPQHF
v_gene: TRBV27

CDR3aa: CASSVGAGTTGELFF
v_gene: TRBV5-1